The present T cell receptor beta chain was sequenced within a study of T-cell memory formation after mild COVID-19. Findings and limits, study-wide: Day 15 to 85 contractors were CD4/CD8 balanced; later expanders leaned CD4+.

Trimming removed 3 bases from V and 3 bases from J; junction bases left unmatched: 6. The CDR3 runs to 16 residues. The germline V gene has CDR1 KGHDR and CDR2 SFDVKD. On this clonotype: Antigen specificity is unknown.

TCRdb analysed the 5' RACE reads with MiXCR anew, one entry per CDR3 protein. The data show hundreds of thousands of distinct CDR3 sequences, approximately 19% seen once. The sample was PBMCs or a T cell subset sorted from them (not recorded which). The TCR comes from an adult woman who had mild COVID-19 (a few samples of this study predate the infection). Cell type and time point are not known. The chain is built from TRBV24-1 and TRBJ2-1; TRBD2 agrees at 8 bases. The CDR3 coding sequence is TGTGCCACCAGTGATGGACTAGCAGAAGGCTACAATGAGCAGTTCTTC. It yields the protein CATSDGLAEGYNEQFF.